A single sample gave rise to the 19 T cell receptor beta chains below, sequenced in a study of blood T cell repertoires in COVID-19. Produced via immunoSEQ multiplex PCR; TCRdb's table is partial and in-frame only. The sample holds around 170,000 clones, approximately 83% seen once. Sequencing input: peripheral blood. These receptors originate from a woman aged 55-70 years with acute or convalescent COVID-19.

The V and J genes are TRBV27 and TRBJ2-5, with 7 bases aligning to TRBD2. The ends lost 8 bases at V and 6 bases at J; junction bases unmatched: 12. Per the germline V gene, CDR1 is MNHEY and CDR2 is SMNVEV (reference sequence). The CDR3 loop spans 14 amino acids. The CDR3 sequence: CASGVGGAKKTQYF. In DNA, the CDR3 is TGTGCCAGCGGTGTGGGAGGGGCTAAGAAGACCCAGTACTTC.

The V and J genes are TRBV7-2 and TRBJ1-5, with 8 bases fitting TRBD1. The CDR3 sequence is 15 residues long. Unmatched junction bases numbered 3, after V lost 5 bases and J lost 0 bases. Germline values: CDR1 SGHTA, CDR2 FQGNSA. The CDR3 DNA follows: TGTGCCAGCAGCCCGACAGGGGTTAGCAATCAGCCCCAGCATTTT. Translated: CASSPTGVSNQPQHF.

The CDR3 here is CASGGGVGNEKLFF. As DNA, the CDR3 is TGTGCCAGCGGAGGGGGGGTCGGTAATGAAAAACTGTTTTTT. J is TRBJ1-4 and V is TRBV27; the D gene is possibly TRBD1 (6 bases). This CDR3 region has 14 residues. V lost 8 bases and J lost 4, with 14 bases in between. Germline assignment: CDR1 MNHEY and CDR2 SMNVEV (reference sequence).

The chain links TRBV4-2 to TRBJ2-1; 12 nucleotides match TRBD2. Germline lookup yields CDR1 LGHNA and CDR2 YNFKEQ. The V gene end was trimmed by 2 bases and the J gene end by 0 bases; junction bases not matched to a gene: 17. CDR3 length: 22 residues. The CDR3 sequence: CASSQRIPGLAGGIGSYNEQFF. The CDR3 DNA reads TGTGCCAGCAGCCAAAGAATTCCGGGACTAGCGGGTGGGATAGGCTCCTACAATGAGCAGTTCTTC.

The chain recombines TRBV7-8 with TRBJ1-2, with unresolved D. V was clipped by 2 bases and J by 2 bases, with 6 bases between them. Germline CDR1 SGHVS, CDR2 FQNEAQ. The CDR3 consists of 13 residues. The CDR3: CASSLPGNYGYTF. In nucleotides, the CDR3 is TGTGCCAGCAGCTTACCGGGGAACTATGGCTACACCTTC. The whole variable domain, filled in from reference TRBV7-8 and TRBJ1-2, reads GAGVSQSPRYKVAKRGQDVALRCDPISGHVSLFWYQQALGQGPEFLTYFQNEAQLDKSGLPSDRFFAERPEGSVSTLKIQRTQQEDSAVYLCASSLPGNYGYTFGSGTRLTVV.

The genes are TRBV11-2 and TRBJ1-2; D not resolved. The V end lost 5 bases, the J end lost 5 bases, and 18 bases lay between the germline ends. Germline values: CDR1 SGHAT, CDR2 FQNNGV. The CDR3 runs 15 residues. CDR3 in DNA: TGTGCCAGCAGCCCGGGGTCCCTTATCCCATATGGCTACACCTTC. The encoded protein is CASSPGSLIPYGYTF.

This chain links TRBV11-2 with TRBJ2-7; tentative D call: TRBD1 (5 bases). CDR1 and CDR2 (germline): SGHAT, FQNNGV. Trimming shortened V by 6 bases and J by 1 base, and 19 bases separated the two germline ends. The CDR3 extends over 16 amino acids. CDR3 loop: CASSRVGRDPSYEQYF. The CDR3 coding sequence is TGTGCCAGCAGTAGAGTCGGCAGGGATCCTTCCTACGAGCAGTACTTC.

The genes are TRBV28 and TRBJ1-5; D is unresolved. The CDR3 consists of 11 residues. With 6 bases removed from V and 5 bases from J, the gap between germline ends came to 5 bases. CDR1 MDHEN and CDR2 SYDVKM come from the germline V gene. CDR3 sequence: CASSSDQPQHF. CDR3 bases: TGTGCCAGCAGCTCGGATCAGCCCCAGCATTTT.

This chain links TRBV19 with TRBJ1-2; D remains unclear. Trimming shortened V by 5 bases and J by 7 bases, and 26 bases separated the two germline ends. Germline V gene lookup returns CDR1 LNHDA and CDR2 SQIVND (reference sequence). The CDR3 has 17 amino acids. The CDR3 protein is CASSPVGLSPDLVGYTF. As DNA, the CDR3 is TGTGCCAGTAGTCCGGTCGGGTTGTCCCCCGACCTGGTTGGCTACACCTTC.

The J gene is TRBJ1-6, the V gene TRBV2, with 9 bases aligning to TRBD1. The germline CDR1 and CDR2 sequences are SNHLY and FYNNEI. This CDR3 comprises 16 residues. V lost 8 bases, J lost 8 bases, and 13 bases stayed unmatched. CDR3 DNA: TGTGCCAGCTATGGGGGGCGGGACAGGGACTATTCACCCCTCCACTTT. Protein: CASYGGRDRDYSPLHF.

The chain uses TRBV29-1 and TRBJ1-2; 8 bases are a match to TRBD1. Trimming at V came to 3 bases and at J to 8 bases, leaving 8 bases not matched to a gene. CDR3 length equals 13 residues. CDR1 is SQVTM and CDR2 is ANQGSEA in the germline V gene. The DNA for the CDR3 is TGCAGCGTTGATGGGCAGGGGGCAGGGGGCTACACCTTC. This gives the protein CSVDGQGAGGYTF.

The rearrangement joins TRBV11-3 to TRBJ2-7; 9 nucleotides align to TRBD1. The CDR3 runs to 15 residues. V lost 0 bases, J lost 0 bases, and 0 bases stayed unmatched. CDR1 and CDR2 from the germline V gene are SGHNT and YENEEA. CDR3 residues: CASSLEGQGSYEQYF. CDR3 sequence (DNA): TGTGCCAGCAGCTTAGAGGGACAGGGCTCCTACGAGCAGTACTTC.

The chain couples TRBV28 to TRBJ1-2; 7 bases line up with TRBD1. Germline CDR1 and CDR2: MDHEN and SYDVKM. V lost 10 bases to trimming and J lost 8 bases; unmatched junction nucleotides: 13. This CDR3 is 13 amino acids long. The chain's CDR3 is CATLGQAGGGYTF. Written as DNA, the CDR3 is TGTGCCACGCTAGGACAGGCTGGGGGGGGCTACACCTTC.

The chain uses TRBV30 and TRBJ2-3; the match to TRBD2 covers 8 bases. Per the germline V gene, CDR1 is GTSNPN and CDR2 is SVGIG (reference sequence). The ends lost 0 bases at V and 0 bases at J; junction bases unmatched: 5. This CDR3 has 16 residues. CDR3 in amino acids: CAWSVRSSGSTDTQYF. The CDR3 DNA follows: TGTGCCTGGAGTGTAAGGTCTAGCGGGAGCACAGATACGCAGTATTTT.

In the case of this clone: One end of the junction is discordant with germline, which a read error may explain. V is TRBV2 and J is TRBJ2-7, with TRBD1 identical over 8 bases. The CDR3 runs 16 residues. The germline CDR1 and CDR2 sequences are SNHLY and FYNNEI. As DNA, the CDR3 is TGTGCCAGCAGCGAAGGACAGGGTCCCCTATTCGAATGGCAGTACTTC. Translated: CASSEGQGPLFEWQYF. The whole variable domain, filled in from reference TRBV2 and TRBJ2-7, reads EPEVTQTPSHQVTQMGQEVILRCVPISNHLYFYWYRQILGQKVEFLVSFYNNEISEKSEIFDDQFSVERPDGSNFTLKIRSTKLEDSAMYFCASSEGQGPLFEWQYFGPGTRLTVT.

This clone turned up a few times. The gene calls are TRBV7-9 and TRBJ1-5; D might be TRBD1 (6 bases). The CDR3 is 16 amino acids. Germline-derived CDR1 and CDR2 are SEHNR and FQNEAQ (reference sequence). Trimming left V 6 bases short and J 1 base short, with 16 bases between. This chain's CDR3 is CASSNSDSLSNQPQHF. The CDR3 bases are TGTGCCAGCAGTAACTCGGACAGTTTAAGCAATCAGCCCCAGCATTTT. The full variable domain, in which reference TRBV7-9 and TRBJ1-5 provide the parts outside the CDR3, is DTGVSQNPRHKITKRGQNVTFRCDPISEHNRLYWYRQTLGQGPEFLTYFQNEAQLEKSRLLSDRFSAERPKGSFSTLEIQRTEQGDSAMYLCASSNSDSLSNQPQHFGDGTRLSIL.

V and J are TRBV7-2 and TRBJ1-5, with D perhaps matching TRBD1 (5 bases). Germline values: CDR1 SGHTA, CDR2 FQGNSA. The CDR3 loop spans 16 amino acids. Trimming took 0 bases from V and 7 from J, leaving 16 bases between them. CDR3 in amino acids: CASSLAAGGAEQPQHF. The DNA of the CDR3 is TGTGCCAGCAGCTTAGCGGCGGGGGGAGCAGAGCAGCCCCAGCATTTT.

The CDR3 region has the DNA TGCGCCAGCAGCTTGGCCGGGGGGTATTCACCCCTCCACTTT. This sequence encodes CASSLAGGYSPLHF. The rearrangement links TRBV5-1 to TRBJ1-6; D possibly corresponds to TRBD1 (5 bases). Germline V gene lookup returns CDR1 SGHRS and CDR2 YFSETQ. There are 14 residues in the CDR3. V lost 0 bases and J lost 8, with 9 bases in between.

This rearrangement joins TRBV7-2 to TRBJ1-1; D is possibly TRBD1 (6 bases). Germline V gene sequence: CDR1 SGHTA, CDR2 FQGNSA. Trimming removed 5 bases at V and 5 bases at J, with 24 bases between. The CDR3 has 17 residues. The CDR3 sequence is CASSAWNRALLGTEAFF. For the CDR3, the DNA is TGTGCCAGCAGCGCTTGGAACAGGGCCCTCCTGGGGACTGAAGCTTTCTTT.